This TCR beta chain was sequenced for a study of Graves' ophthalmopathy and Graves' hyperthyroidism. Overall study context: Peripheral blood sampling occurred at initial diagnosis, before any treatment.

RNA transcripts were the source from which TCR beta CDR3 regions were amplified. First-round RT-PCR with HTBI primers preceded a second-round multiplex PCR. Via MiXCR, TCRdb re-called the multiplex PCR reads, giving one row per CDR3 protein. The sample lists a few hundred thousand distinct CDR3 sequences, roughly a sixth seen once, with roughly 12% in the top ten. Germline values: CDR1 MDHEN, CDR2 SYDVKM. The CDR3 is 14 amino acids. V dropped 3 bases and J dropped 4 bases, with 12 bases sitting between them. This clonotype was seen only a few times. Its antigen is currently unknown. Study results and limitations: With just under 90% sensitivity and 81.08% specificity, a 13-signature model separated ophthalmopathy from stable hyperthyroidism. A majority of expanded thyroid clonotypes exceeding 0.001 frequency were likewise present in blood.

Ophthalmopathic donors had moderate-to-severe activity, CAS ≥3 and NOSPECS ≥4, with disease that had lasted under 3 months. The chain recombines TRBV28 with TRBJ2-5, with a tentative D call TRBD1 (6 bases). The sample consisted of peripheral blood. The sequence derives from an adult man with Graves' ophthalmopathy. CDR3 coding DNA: TGTGCCAGCAGTTTTCAAGGGGGAAGAGAGACCCAGTACTTC. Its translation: CASSFQGGRETQYF.